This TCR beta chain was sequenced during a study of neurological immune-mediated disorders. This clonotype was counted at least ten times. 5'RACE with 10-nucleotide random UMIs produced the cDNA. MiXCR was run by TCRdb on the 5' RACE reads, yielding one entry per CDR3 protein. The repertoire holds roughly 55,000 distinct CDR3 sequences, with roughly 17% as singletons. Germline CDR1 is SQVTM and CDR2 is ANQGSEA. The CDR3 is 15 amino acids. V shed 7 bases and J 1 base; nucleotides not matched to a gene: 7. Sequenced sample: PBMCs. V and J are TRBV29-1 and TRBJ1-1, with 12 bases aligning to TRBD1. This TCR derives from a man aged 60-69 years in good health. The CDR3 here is CSAAGTGGTNTEAFF. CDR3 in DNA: TGCAGCGCCGCCGGGACAGGGGGCACGAACACTGAAGCTTTCTTT.